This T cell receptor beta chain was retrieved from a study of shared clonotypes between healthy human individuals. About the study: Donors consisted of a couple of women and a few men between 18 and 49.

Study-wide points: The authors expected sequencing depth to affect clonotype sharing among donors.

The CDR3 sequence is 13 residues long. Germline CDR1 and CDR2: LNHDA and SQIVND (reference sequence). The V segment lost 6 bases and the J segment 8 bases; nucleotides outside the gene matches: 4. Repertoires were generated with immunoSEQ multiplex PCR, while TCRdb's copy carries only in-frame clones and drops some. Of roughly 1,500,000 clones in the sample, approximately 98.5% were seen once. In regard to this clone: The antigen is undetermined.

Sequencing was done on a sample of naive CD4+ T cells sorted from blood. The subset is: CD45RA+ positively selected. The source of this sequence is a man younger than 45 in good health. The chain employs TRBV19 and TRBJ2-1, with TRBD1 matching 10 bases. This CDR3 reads CASRPGTGDEQFF. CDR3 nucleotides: TGTGCCAGTAGGCCCGGGACAGGGGATGAGCAGTTCTTC. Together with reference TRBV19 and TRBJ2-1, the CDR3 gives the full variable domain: DGGITQSPKYLFRKEGQNVTLSCEQNLNHDAMYWYRQDPGQGLRLIYYSQIVNDFQKGDIAEGYSVSREKKESFPLTVTSAQKNPTAFYLCASRPGTGDEQFFGPGTRLTVL.